Listed here is a single T cell receptor (delta chain). A far larger clone is off by one base, so a read error is likely. The identical CDR3 is also encoded by other nucleotide sequences in the sample. The sample comes from a study of gamma-delta T cells after stem cell transplantation. TCRdb applied CATT to the RT-PCR reads for clone calling. The sample consists of about 1,200 delta-chain clones, about 3% of them appearing once. The CDR3 is made up of 14 amino acids. CDR1 and CDR2 (germline): GEAIGNYY, EKD. Sequencing input: gamma-delta T cells. This TCR came from a human donor. It is not recorded whose cells these are; they may come from a transplant donor. The chain is built from TRDV2 and TRDJ1; TRDD3 is a possible D gene (5 bases). Here the CDR3 DNA reads TGTGCCTGCGACACGATGGGGTCCCTCGATAAACTCATCTTT. Its protein product is CACDTMGSLDKLIF.